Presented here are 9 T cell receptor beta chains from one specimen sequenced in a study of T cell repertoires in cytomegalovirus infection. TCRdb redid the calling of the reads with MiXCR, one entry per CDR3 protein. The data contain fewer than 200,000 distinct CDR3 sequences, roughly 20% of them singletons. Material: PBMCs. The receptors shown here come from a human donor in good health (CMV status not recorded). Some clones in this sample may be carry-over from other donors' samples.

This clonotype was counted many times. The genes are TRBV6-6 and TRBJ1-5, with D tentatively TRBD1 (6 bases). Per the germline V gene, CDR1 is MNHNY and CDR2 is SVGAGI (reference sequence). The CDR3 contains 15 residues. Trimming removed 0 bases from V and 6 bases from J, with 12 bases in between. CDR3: CASSYSGGGGQPQHF. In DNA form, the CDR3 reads TGTGCCAGCAGTTACTCGGGCGGGGGCGGTCAGCCCCAGCATTTT.

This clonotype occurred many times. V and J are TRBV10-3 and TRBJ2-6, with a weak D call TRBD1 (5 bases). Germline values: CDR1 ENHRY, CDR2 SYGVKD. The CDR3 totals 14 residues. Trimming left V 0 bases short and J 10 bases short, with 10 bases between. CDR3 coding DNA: TGTGCCATCAGTGAGTCCCGACAGACAAACGTCCTGACTTTC. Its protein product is CAISESRQTNVLTF.

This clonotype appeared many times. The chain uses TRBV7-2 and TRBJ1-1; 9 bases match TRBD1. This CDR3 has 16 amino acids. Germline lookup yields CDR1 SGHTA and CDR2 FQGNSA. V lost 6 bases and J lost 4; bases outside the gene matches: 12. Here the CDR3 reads CASRLKTGGQGTEAFF. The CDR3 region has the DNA TGTGCCAGCAGGCTTAAAACAGGGGGCCAGGGCACTGAAGCTTTCTTT.

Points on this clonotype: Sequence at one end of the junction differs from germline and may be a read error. CDR3 amino acids: CSARRASGYGETQNF. CDR3 nucleotides: TGCAGTGCCAGGCGGGCTAGCGGGTACGGTGAGACCCAGAACTTC. The gene calls are TRBV20-1 and TRBJ2-5, with 8 bases lining up with TRBD2. The germline gives CDR1 DFQATT, CDR2 SNEGSKA (reference sequence). The CDR3 runs 15 residues.

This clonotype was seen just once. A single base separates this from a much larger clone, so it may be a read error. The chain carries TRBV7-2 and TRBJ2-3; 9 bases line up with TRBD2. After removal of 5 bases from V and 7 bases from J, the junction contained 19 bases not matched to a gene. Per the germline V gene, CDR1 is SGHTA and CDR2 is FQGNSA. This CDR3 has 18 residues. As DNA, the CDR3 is TGTGCCAGCAGCCTCCCGGAGGGGGGCGGGAGGGCCGTATATACGCAGTATTTT. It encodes CASSLPEGGGRAVYTQYF. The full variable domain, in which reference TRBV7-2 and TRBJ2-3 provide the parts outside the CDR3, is GAGVSQSPSNKVTEKGKDVELRCDPISGHTALYWYRQSLGQGLEFLIYFQGNSAPDKSGLPSDRFSAERTGGSVSTLTIQRTQQEDSAVYLCASSLPEGGGRAVYTQYFGPGTRLTVL.

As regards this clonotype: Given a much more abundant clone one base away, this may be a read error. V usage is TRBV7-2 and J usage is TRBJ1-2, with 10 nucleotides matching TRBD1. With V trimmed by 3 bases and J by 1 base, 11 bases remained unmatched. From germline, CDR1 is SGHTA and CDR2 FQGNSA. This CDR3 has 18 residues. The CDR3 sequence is CASSFGTGVTALNYGYTF. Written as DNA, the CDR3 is TGTGCCAGCAGCTTCGGGACAGGGGTTACCGCCCTTAACTATGGCTACACCTTC. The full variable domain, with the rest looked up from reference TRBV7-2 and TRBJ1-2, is GAGVSQSPSNKVTEKGKDVELRCDPISGHTALYWYRQSLGQGLEFLIYFQGNSAPDKSGLPSDRFSAERTGGSVSTLTIQRTQQEDSAVYLCASSFGTGVTALNYGYTFGSGTRLTVV.

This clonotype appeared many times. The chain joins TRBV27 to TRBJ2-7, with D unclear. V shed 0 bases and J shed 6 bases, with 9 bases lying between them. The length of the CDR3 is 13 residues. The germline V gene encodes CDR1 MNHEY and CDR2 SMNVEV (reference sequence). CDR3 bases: TGTGCCAGCAGTTTATCGGCACCCCTCGAGCAGTACTTC. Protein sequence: CASSLSAPLEQYF.

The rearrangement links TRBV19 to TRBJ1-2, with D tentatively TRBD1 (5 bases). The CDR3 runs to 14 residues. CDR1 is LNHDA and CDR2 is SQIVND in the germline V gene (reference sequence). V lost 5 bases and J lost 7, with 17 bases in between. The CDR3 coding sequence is TGTGCCAGTAGTGCGCCGGGGGGTCTCGGTGGCTACACCTTC. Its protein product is CASSAPGGLGGYTF.

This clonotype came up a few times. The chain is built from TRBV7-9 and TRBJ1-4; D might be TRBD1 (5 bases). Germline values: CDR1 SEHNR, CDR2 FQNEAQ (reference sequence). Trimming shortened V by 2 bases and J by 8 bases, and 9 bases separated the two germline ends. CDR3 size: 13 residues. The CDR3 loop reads CASSLFSGEKLFF. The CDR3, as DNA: TGTGCCAGCAGCTTATTTTCAGGGGAAAAACTGTTTTTT.